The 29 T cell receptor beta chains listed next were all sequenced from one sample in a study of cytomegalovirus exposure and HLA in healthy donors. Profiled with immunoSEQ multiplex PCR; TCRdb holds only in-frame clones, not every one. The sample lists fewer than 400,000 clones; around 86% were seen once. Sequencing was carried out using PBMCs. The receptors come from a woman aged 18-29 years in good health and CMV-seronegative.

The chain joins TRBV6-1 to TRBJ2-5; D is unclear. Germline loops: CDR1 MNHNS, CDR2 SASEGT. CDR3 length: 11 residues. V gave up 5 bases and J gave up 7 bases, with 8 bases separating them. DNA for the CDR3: TGTGCCAGCAGTTACGCCGGGACCCAGTACTTC. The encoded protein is CASSYAGTQYF.

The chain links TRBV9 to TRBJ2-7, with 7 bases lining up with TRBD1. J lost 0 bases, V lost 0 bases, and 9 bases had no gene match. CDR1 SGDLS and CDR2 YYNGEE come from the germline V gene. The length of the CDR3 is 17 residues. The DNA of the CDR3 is TGTGCCAGCAGCGTAGGCCCAACAGGGGCCAGCTCCTACGAGCAGTACTTC. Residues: CASSVGPTGASSYEQYF. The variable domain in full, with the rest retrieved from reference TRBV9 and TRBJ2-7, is DSGVTQTPKHLITATGQRVTLRCSPRSGDLSVYWYQQSLDQGLQFLIQYYNGEERAKGNILERFSAQQFPDLHSELNLSSLELGDSALYFCASSVGPTGASSYEQYFGPGTRLTVT.

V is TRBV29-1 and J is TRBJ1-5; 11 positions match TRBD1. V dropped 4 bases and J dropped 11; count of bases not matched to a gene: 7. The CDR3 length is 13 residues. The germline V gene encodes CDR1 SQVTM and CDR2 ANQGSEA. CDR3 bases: TGCAGCGTTGGGGGGACAGGGGGTGAGGCCCAGCATTTT. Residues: CSVGGTGGEAQHF.

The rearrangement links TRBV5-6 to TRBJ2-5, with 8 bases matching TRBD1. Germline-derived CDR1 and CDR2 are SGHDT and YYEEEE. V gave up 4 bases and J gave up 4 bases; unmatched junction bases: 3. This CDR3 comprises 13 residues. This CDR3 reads CASSLQGAETQYF. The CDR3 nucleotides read TGTGCCAGCAGCCTCCAGGGGGCAGAGACCCAGTACTTC.

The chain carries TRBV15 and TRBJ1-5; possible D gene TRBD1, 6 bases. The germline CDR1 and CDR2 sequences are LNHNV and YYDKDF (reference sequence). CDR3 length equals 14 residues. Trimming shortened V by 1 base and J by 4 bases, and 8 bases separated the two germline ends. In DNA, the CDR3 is TGTGCCACCAGCAGAGCGACAGGAAATCAGCCCCAGCATTTT. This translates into CATSRATGNQPQHF.

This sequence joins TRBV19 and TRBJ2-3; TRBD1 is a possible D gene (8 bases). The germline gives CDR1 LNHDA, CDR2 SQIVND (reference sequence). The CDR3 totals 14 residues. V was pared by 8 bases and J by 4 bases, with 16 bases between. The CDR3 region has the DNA TGTGCCAGTGGACAGGGAGGGCTGCCAGATACGCAGTATTTT. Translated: CASGQGGLPDTQYF.

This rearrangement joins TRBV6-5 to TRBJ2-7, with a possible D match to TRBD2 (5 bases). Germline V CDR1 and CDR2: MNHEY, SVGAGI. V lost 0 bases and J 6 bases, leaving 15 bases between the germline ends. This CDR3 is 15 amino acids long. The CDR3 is CASSYSIAGSGEQYF. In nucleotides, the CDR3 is TGTGCCAGCAGTTACTCGATCGCGGGTTCGGGCGAGCAGTACTTC.

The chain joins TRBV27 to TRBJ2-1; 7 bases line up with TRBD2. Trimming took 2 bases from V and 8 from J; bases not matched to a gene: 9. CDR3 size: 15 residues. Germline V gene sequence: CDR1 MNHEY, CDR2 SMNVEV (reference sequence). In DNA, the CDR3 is TGTGCCAGCAGTTTAGACCAACTTGGGGGGGATGAGCAGTTCTTC. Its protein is CASSLDQLGGDEQFF.

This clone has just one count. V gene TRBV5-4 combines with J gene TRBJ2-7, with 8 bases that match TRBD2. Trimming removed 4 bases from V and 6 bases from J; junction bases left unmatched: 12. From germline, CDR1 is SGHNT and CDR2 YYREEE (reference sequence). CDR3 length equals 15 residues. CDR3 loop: CASSQDQGLDLEQYF. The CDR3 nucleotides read TGTGCCAGCAGCCAAGATCAGGGACTAGATCTCGAGCAGTACTTC.

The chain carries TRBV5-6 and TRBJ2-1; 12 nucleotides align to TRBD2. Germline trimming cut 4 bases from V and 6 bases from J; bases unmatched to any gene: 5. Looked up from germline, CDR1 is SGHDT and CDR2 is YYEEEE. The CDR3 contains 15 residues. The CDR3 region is CASSIGTSGLNEQFF. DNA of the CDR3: TGTGCCAGCAGCATCGGGACTAGCGGGCTCAATGAGCAGTTCTTC. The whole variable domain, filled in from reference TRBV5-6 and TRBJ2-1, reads DAGVTQSPTHLIKTRGQQVTLRCSPKSGHDTVSWYQQALGQGPQFIFQYYEEEERQRGNFPDRFSGHQFPNYSSELNVNALLLGDSALYLCASSIGTSGLNEQFFGPGTRLTVL.

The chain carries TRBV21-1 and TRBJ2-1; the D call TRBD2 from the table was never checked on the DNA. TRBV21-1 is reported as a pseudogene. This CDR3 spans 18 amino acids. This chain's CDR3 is CASSKGSTSGSLLNEQFF. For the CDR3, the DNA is TGTGCCAGCAGCAAAGGGTCTACTAGCGGGAGTTTGCTGAATGAGCAGTTCTTC.

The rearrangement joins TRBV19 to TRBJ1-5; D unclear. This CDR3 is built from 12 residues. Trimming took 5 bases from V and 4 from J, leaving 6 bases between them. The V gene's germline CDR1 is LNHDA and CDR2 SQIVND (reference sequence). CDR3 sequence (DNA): TGTGCCAGTAGTGGGCAGAATCAGCCCCAGCATTTT. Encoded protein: CASSGQNQPQHF.

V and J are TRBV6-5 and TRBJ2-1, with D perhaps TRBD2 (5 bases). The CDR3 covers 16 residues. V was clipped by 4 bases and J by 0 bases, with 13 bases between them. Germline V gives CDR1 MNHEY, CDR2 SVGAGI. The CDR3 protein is CASSSSSPRSYNEQFF. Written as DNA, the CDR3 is TGTGCCAGCAGTTCGTCTAGCCCCCGCTCCTACAATGAGCAGTTCTTC.

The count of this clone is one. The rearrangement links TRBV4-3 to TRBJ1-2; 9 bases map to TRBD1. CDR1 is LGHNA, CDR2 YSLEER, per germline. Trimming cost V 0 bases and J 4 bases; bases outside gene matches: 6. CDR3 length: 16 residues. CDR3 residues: CASSQDWTGAPYGYTF. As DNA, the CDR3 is TGCGCCAGCAGCCAAGATTGGACAGGGGCCCCCTATGGCTACACCTTC.

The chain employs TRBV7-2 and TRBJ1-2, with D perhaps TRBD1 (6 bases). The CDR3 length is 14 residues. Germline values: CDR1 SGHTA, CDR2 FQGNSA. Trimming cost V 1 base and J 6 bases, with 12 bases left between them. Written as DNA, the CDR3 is TGTGCCAGCAGCTTAGGCGGGGGGCGCCATGGCTACACCTTC. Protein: CASSLGGGRHGYTF.

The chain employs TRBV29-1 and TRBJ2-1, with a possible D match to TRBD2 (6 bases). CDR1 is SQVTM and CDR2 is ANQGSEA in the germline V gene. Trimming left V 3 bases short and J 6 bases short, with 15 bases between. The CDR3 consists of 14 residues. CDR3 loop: CSVDAREKVNEQFF. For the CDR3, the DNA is TGCAGCGTTGATGCTCGGGAGAAGGTCAATGAGCAGTTCTTC.

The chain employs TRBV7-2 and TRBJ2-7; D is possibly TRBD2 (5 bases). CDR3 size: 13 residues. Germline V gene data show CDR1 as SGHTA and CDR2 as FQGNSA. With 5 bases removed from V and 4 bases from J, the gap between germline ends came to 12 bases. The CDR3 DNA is TGTGCCAGCAGCACGGGGAGTTATTACGAGCAGTACTTC. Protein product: CASSTGSYYEQYF.

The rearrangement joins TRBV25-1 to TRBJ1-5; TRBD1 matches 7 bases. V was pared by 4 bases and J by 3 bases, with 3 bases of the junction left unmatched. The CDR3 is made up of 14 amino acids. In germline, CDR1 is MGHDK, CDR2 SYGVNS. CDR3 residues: CASSVTGVNQPQHF. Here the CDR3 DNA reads TGTGCCAGCAGTGTCACAGGGGTCAATCAGCCCCAGCATTTT.

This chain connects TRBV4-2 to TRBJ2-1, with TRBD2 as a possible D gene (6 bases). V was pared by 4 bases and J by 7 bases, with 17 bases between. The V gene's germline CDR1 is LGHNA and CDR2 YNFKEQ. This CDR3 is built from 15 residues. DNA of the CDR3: TGTGCCAGCAGCCCACGGGACTCCCGAGGAAATGAGCAGTTCTTC. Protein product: CASSPRDSRGNEQFF.

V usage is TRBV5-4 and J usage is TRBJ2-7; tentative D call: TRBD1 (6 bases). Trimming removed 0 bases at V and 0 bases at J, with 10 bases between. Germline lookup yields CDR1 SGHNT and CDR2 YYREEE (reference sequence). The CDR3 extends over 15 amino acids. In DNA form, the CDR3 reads TGTGCCAGCAGCTTGGGGGGGCAGGTCTCCTACGAGCAGTACTTC. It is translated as CASSLGGQVSYEQYF.

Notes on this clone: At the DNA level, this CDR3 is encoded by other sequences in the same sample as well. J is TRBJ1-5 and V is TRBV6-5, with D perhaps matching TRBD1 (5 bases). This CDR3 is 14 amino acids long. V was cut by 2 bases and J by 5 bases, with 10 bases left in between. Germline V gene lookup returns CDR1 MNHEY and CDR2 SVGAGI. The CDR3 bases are TGTGCCAGCAGTTACCGGGGAGGGGATCAGCCCCAGCATTTT. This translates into CASSYRGGDQPQHF.

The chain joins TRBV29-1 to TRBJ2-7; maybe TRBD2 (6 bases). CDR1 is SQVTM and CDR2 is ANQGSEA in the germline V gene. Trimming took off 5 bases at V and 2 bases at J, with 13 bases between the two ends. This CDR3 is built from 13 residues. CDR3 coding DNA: TGCAGCGTTTTGCGGGATGGGGCCTACGAGCAGTACTTC. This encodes CSVLRDGAYEQYF.

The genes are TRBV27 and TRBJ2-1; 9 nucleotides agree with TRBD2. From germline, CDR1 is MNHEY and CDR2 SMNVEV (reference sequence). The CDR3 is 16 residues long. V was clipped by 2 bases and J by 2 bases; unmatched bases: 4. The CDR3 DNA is TGTGCCAGCAGTTTAACTGCTAGCGGGACCTACAATGAGCAGTTCTTC. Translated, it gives CASSLTASGTYNEQFF.

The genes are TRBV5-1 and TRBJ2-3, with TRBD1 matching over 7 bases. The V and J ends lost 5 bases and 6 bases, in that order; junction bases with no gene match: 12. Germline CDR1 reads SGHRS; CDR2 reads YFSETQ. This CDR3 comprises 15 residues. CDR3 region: CASSSTGAIRDTQYF. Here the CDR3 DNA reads TGCGCCAGCAGTTCAACAGGGGCCATTAGGGATACGCAGTATTTT.

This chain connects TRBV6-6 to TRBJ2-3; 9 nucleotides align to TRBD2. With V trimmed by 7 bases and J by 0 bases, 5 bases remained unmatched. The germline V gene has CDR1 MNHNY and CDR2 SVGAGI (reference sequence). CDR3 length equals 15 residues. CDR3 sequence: CASTTSGSSTDTQYF. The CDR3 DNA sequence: TGTGCCAGCACCACTAGCGGGTCTAGCACAGATACGCAGTATTTT.

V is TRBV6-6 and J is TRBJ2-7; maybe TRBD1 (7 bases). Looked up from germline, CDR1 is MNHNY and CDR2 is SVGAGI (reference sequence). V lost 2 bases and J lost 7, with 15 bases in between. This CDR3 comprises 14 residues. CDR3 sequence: CASSYDDRAGEQYF. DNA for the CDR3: TGTGCCAGCAGTTACGACGACAGGGCGGGGGAGCAGTACTTC.

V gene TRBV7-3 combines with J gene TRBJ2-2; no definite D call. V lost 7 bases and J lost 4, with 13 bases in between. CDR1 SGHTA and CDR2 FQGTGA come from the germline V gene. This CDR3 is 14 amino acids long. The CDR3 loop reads CASTLAPGTGELFF. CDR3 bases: TGTGCCAGCACCTTGGCCCCGGGCACCGGGGAGCTGTTTTTT.

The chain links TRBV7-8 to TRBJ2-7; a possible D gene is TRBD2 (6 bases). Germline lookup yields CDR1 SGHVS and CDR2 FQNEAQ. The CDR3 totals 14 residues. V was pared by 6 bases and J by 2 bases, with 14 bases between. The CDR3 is CASSPGRFTYEQYF. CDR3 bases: TGTGCCAGCAGTCCGGGGAGGTTCACCTACGAGCAGTACTTC.

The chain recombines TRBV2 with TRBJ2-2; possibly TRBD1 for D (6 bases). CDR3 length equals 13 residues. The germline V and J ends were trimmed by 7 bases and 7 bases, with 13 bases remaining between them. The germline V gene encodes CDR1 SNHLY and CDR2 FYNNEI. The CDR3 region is CASTPGVIGELFF. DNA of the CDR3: TGTGCCAGCACCCCAGGGGTCATCGGGGAGCTGTTTTTT.